A selection of T cell receptor beta chains follows, all from one sample in a study of blood T cell repertoires in COVID-19. Clones were read by immunoSEQ multiplex PCR, and TCRdb kept only the in-frame ones, dropping some. The profile covers approximately 250,000 clones, with over 80% appearing a single time and roughly 10% taken by the ten largest. Input material: peripheral blood. The receptors shown here come from a woman aged 70-85 years with COVID-19, enrolled during active disease. Each CDR3 is given with its conserved first and last residue. The D gene is left open where the match is weak. Expanded clones get a size class; other rows say once, few or many, or leave the size out.

V: TRBV5-1
J: TRBJ2-5
length: 14
D: NA
size: NA
DNA: TGCGCCAGCAGCAACAGGACAGCTCAAGAGACCCAGTACTTC
CDR3: CASSNRTAQETQYF

V: TRBV4-1
J: TRBJ1-2
length: 14
D: TRBD1
size: NA
DNA: TGCGCCAGCAGGGGGGGGGACAGGCTGGGAGGCTACACCTTC
CDR3: CASRGGDRLGGYTF

V: TRBV3-1/TRBV3-2
J: TRBJ1-2
length: 14
D: TRBD1
size: once
DNA: TGTGCCAGCAGCCCCCGGGGGACAGGGGATGGCTACACCTTC
CDR3: CASSPRGTGDGYTF

V: TRBV27
J: TRBJ2-3
length: 14
D: NA
size: NA
DNA: TGTGCCAGCAGTCCTTCCCTGAGCGCAGATACGCAGTATTTT
CDR3: CASSPSLSADTQYF

V: TRBV14
J: TRBJ2-7
length: 14
D: NA
size: NA
DNA: TGTGCCAGCAGCCAAGATCTGGCTTACTACGAGCAGTACTTC
CDR3: CASSQDLAYYEQYF

V: TRBV19
J: TRBJ1-1
length: 14
D: NA
size: NA
DNA: TGTGCCAGTAGCCCGATCGGGGGGGGCACTGAAGCTTTCTTT
CDR3: CASSPIGGGTEAFF

V: TRBV19
J: TRBJ2-7
length: 11
D: NA
size: many
DNA: TGTGCCAGCGGGTCCGGCTACGAGCAGTACTTC
CDR3: CASGSGYEQYF

V: TRBV18
J: TRBJ1-4
length: 14
D: TRBD1
size: few
DNA: TGTGCCAGCTCACCGCAGGGGGCTGATGAAAAACTGTTTTTT
CDR3: CASSPQGADEKLFF

V: TRBV5-4
J: TRBJ2-1
length: 15
D: TRBD2
size: NA
DNA: TGTGCCAGCAGGCCTAGCGGAACCGGCTACAATGAGCAGTTCTTC
CDR3: CASRPSGTGYNEQFF

V: TRBV5-6
J: TRBJ2-7
length: 14
D: NA
size: NA
DNA: TGTGCCAGCAGCTTGCGGCGGGAATTTTACGAGCAGTACTTC
CDR3: CASSLRREFYEQYF

V: TRBV19
J: TRBJ1-2
length: 12
D: TRBD1
size: NA
DNA: TGTGCCAGTAGTGACAGGGGCTATGGCTACACCTTC
CDR3: CASSDRGYGYTF

V: TRBV2
J: TRBJ1-2
length: 13
D: NA
size: NA
DNA: TGTGCCAGCTCCGAAGGAACAGGGTATGGCTACACCTTC
CDR3: CASSEGTGYGYTF

V: TRBV28
J: TRBJ2-7
length: 14
D: TRBD1
size: once
DNA: TGTGCCAGCAGCCGACAGGGAAAGTCCTACGAGCAGTACTTC
CDR3: CASSRQGKSYEQYF

V: TRBV19
J: TRBJ1-5
length: 12
D: NA
size: NA
DNA: TGTGCCAGTAGTGTGGGGGCACAGCCCCAGCATTTT
CDR3: CASSVGAQPQHF

V: TRBV28
J: TRBJ2-1
length: 13
D: TRBD1
size: once
DNA: TGTGCCAGCAGTTTAGTGGACAGGGGGAGGCAGTTCTTC
CDR3: CASSLVDRGRQFF

V: TRBV29-1
J: TRBJ2-7
length: 13
D: NA
size: NA
DNA: TGCAGCGACCATGACAGGCGGCCCTACGAGCAGTACTTC
CDR3: CSDHDRRPYEQYF

V: TRBV5-1
J: TRBJ1-4
length: 15
D: TRBD1
size: NA
DNA: TGCGCCAGCAGCTTGGACGGGACAGGGACTGAAAAACTGTTTTTT
CDR3: CASSLDGTGTEKLFF

V: TRBV10-3
J: TRBJ1-1
length: 13
D: NA
size: NA
DNA: TGTGCCCTCAAAACAGGGAGGGACACTGAAGCTTTCTTT
CDR3: CALKTGRDTEAFF

V: TRBV6-5
J: TRBJ2-7
length: 14
D: NA
size: NA
DNA: TGTGCCAGCAGTTACTCTAAAACAGTACACGAGCAGTACTTC
CDR3: CASSYSKTVHEQYF

V: TRBV28
J: TRBJ2-4
length: 13
D: NA
size: NA
DNA: TGTGCCAGCAGTTTAACGTCAGTGAACATTCAGTACTTC
CDR3: CASSLTSVNIQYF

V: TRBV6-5
J: TRBJ2-5
length: 15
D: NA
size: NA
DNA: TGTGCCAGCAGATCCCTCCTTTTAGGTAGCGAGACCCAGTACTTC
CDR3: CASRSLLLGSETQYF

V: TRBV2
J: TRBJ1-5
length: 13
D: NA
size: NA
DNA: TGTGCCAGCATCGCCGGTAGCAATCAGCCCCAGCATTTT
CDR3: CASIAGSNQPQHF

V: TRBV9
J: TRBJ2-5
length: 16
D: TRBD2
size: NA
DNA: TGTGCCAGCAGCCGATATGCGGGGGGGACTAAGGAGACCCAGTACTTC
CDR3: CASSRYAGGTKETQYF

V: TRBV6-6
J: TRBJ2-1
length: 18
D: TRBD2
size: NA
DNA: TGTGCCAGCAGTCCAGGACTAGCGGGAGGGAGCTCCTACAATGAGCAGTTCTTC
CDR3: CASSPGLAGGSSYNEQFF

V: TRBV7-2
J: TRBJ2-3
length: 15
D: NA
size: NA
DNA: TGTGCCAGCAGCTTACATTTGCAGGGCCCAGATACGCAGTATTTT
CDR3: CASSLHLQGPDTQYF

V: TRBV6-6
J: TRBJ2-5
length: 12
D: NA
size: NA
DNA: TGTGCCAGCACAGGGGCCCAAGAGACCCAGTACTTC
CDR3: CASTGAQETQYF

V: TRBV9
J: TRBJ2-5
length: 15
D: NA
size: NA
DNA: TGTGCCAGCAGCGTAAACGGGGTGGGCCAAGAGACCCAGTACTTC
CDR3: CASSVNGVGQETQYF

V: TRBV25-1
J: TRBJ2-5
length: 13
D: NA
size: NA
DNA: TGTGCCAGCAGTGAATGGGGGGAACAGACCCAGTACTTC
CDR3: CASSEWGEQTQYF

V: TRBV29-1
J: TRBJ1-1
length: 13
D: NA
size: few
DNA: TGCAGCGCCCTGACACAAATGAACACTGAAGCTTTCTTT
CDR3: CSALTQMNTEAFF

V: TRBV27
J: TRBJ1-2
length: 13
D: TRBD1
size: NA
DNA: TGTGCCAGCAGTTTGACAGGGGGCTATGGCTACACCTTC
CDR3: CASSLTGGYGYTF

V: TRBV18
J: TRBJ1-1
length: 17
D: NA
size: NA
DNA: TGTGCCAGCTCACCACCGAGGGTCGGGAAAGGAGGTGTTGGGGCTTTCTTT
CDR3: CASSPPRVGKGGVGAFF

V: TRBV11-2
J: TRBJ1-6
length: 15
D: TRBD1
size: NA
DNA: TGTGCCAGCAGGGCTCCGGGACAGCTCACTTCACCCCTCCACTTT
CDR3: CASRAPGQLTSPLHF

V: TRBV5-1
J: TRBJ1-3
length: 16
D: NA
size: NA
DNA: TGCGCCAGCAGCTTAGCAGGACGGGACTCTGGAAACACCATATATTTT
CDR3: CASSLAGRDSGNTIYF

V: TRBV4-2
J: TRBJ2-7
length: 14
D: NA
size: NA
DNA: TGTGCCAGCAGTCCCGGACTTCTCTCCTACGAGCAGTACTTC
CDR3: CASSPGLLSYEQYF

V: TRBV2
J: TRBJ1-1
length: 15
D: TRBD1
size: NA
DNA: TGTGCCAGCAGTGCACAGGGGGCGGGGTACACTGAAGCTTTCTTT
CDR3: CASSAQGAGYTEAFF

V: TRBV24-1
J: TRBJ1-2
length: 20
D: NA
size: NA
DNA: TGTGCCACCAGTGATCCCCCTCCTAGACTACGGGACACGATTAACTATGGCTACACCTTC
CDR3: CATSDPPPRLRDTINYGYTF

V: TRBV19
J: TRBJ2-1
length: 17
D: NA
size: once
DNA: TGTGCCAGTAGTATATACACTCTAGCGCTCCCCTACAATGAGCAGTTCTTC
CDR3: CASSIYTLALPYNEQFF

V: TRBV12-3/TRBV12-4
J: TRBJ1-1
length: 13
D: NA
size: NA
DNA: TGTGCCAGCAGTTTGGGCTGGAACACTGAAGCTTTCTTT
CDR3: CASSLGWNTEAFF

V: TRBV30
J: TRBJ1-2
length: 12
D: NA
size: few
DNA: TGTGCCTGGAGTGATACAGACTATGGCTACACCTTC
CDR3: CAWSDTDYGYTF

V: TRBV7-3
J: TRBJ2-7
length: 14
D: NA
size: NA
DNA: TGTGCCAGCAGCTTGACGCGGAACTCCTACGAGCAGTACTTC
CDR3: CASSLTRNSYEQYF

V: TRBV4-1
J: TRBJ2-7
length: 17
D: TRBD1
size: NA
DNA: TGCGCCAGCAGCCGAGTGGCCTCGGGACAGGGGTACTACGAGCAGTACTTC
CDR3: CASSRVASGQGYYEQYF

V: TRBV24-1
J: TRBJ2-5
length: 19
D: NA
size: NA
DNA: TGTGCCACCAGTGAGCCAACCGGGACATCACAATTAACTAAAGAGACCCAGTACTTC
CDR3: CATSEPTGTSQLTKETQYF

V: TRBV3-1/TRBV3-2
J: TRBJ2-2
length: 17
D: NA
size: NA
DNA: TGTGCCAGCAGCCAAGGGTTACTAGGTTCCAACACCGGGGAGCTGTTTTTT
CDR3: CASSQGLLGSNTGELFF

V: TRBV4-1
J: TRBJ1-5
length: 15
D: TRBD1
size: NA
DNA: TGCGCCAGCAGCCAAGGGACAGGGACCAATCAGCCCCAGCATTTT
CDR3: CASSQGTGTNQPQHF

V: TRBV28
J: TRBJ1-4
length: 18
D: TRBD1
size: NA
DNA: TGTGCCAGCAGTTTTCCGGACAGGGGAGTGGCAACTAATGAAAAACTGTTTTTT
CDR3: CASSFPDRGVATNEKLFF

V: TRBV11-3
J: TRBJ1-3
length: 17
D: NA
size: NA
DNA: TGTGCCAGCAGCTTATTGACCGAGCGGGGTGTGAGAAACACCATATATTTT
CDR3: CASSLLTERGVRNTIYF

V: TRBV11-3
J: TRBJ2-3
length: 17
D: TRBD2
size: NA
DNA: TGTGCCAGCAGCTACCGAACGGGGGGAGGAGGTAAAGATACGCAGTATTTT
CDR3: CASSYRTGGGGKDTQYF

V: TRBV7-9
J: TRBJ1-1
length: 18
D: NA
size: NA
DNA: TGTGCCAGCAGCTTAGGGGCAGGGGTTGATCTCTTTATTCCTGAAGCTTTCTTT
CDR3: CASSLGAGVDLFIPEAFF

V: TRBV7-3
J: TRBJ1-1
length: 14
D: TRBD1
size: NA
DNA: TGTGCCAGCAGCCCTACGTCTGACAGGGGACGGGCTTTCTTT
CDR3: CASSPTSDRGRAFF